This note documents a single T cell receptor (beta chain) sequence. The data are from a study of cytomegalovirus exposure and HLA in healthy donors. In the study overall: Drawn from HLA-typed donors, tens of millions of unique TCRs were held in an early data release.

Researchers ran the PCR with 60 Vbeta and 13 Jbeta primers. Only in-frame clones appear in the TCRdb table, and some are missing; sequencing was by immunoSEQ multiplex PCR. The repertoire has 100,000 or so clones, around four fifths of them found once; the top ten carry under 8.5%. The CDR3 length is 16 residues. V shed 4 bases and J shed 2 bases, with 19 bases lying between them. Germline loops: CDR1 SGHRS, CDR2 YFSETQ. Sequences were obtained from PBMCs. The sequence derives from a man in his thirties or forties in good health and CMV-seronegative. The J gene is TRBJ2-7, the V gene TRBV5-1, with a tentative D call TRBD2 (8 bases). CDR3 coding DNA: TGCGCCAGCAGCCATAACAGGGGACTAGGTACCTACGAGCAGTACTTC. Translation gives CASSHNRGLGTYEQYF.